The clone carrying this T cell receptor (beta chain) was found many times. Its antigen is unidentified. The germline V gene encodes CDR1 SGHTA and CDR2 FQGTGA. CDR3 size: 15 residues. V was pared by 5 bases and J by 7 bases, with 9 bases of the junction left unmatched. TCRdb reprocessed the RT-PCR reads with MiXCR, giving one entry per CDR3 protein. The profile shows more than 600,000 distinct CDR3 sequences, approximately 17% of them singletons. The data were obtained in a study of response to subunit inactivated influenza vaccine. The study's findings and limits: With each seasonal influenza vaccination, the authors suggested, few new T cells are recruited.

The J gene is TRBJ2-1, the V gene TRBV7-3; 9 bases fit TRBD2. The sample in question was PBMCs from blood, obtained roughly 5 days after vaccination. The sequence was collected from a man over 45 who received an inactivated influenza vaccine. The CDR3 sequence is CASSPPGLATNEQFF. DNA for the CDR3: TGTGCCAGCAGCCCACCGGGACTAGCTACTAATGAGCAGTTCTTC.